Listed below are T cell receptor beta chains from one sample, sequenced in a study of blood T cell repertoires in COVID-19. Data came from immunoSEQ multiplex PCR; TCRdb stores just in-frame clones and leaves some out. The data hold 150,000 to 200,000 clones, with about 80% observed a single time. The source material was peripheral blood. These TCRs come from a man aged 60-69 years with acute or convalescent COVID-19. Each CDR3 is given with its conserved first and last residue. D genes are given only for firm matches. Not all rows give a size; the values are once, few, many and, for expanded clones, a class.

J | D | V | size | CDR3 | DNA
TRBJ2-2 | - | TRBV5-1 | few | CASSKRQDGGELFF | TGCGCCAGCAGCAAGAGACAGGACGGCGGGGAGCTGTTTTTT
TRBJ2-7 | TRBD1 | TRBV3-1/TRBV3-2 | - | CASSSTGDYEQYF | TGTGCCAGCAGCTCGACAGGGGACTACGAGCAGTACTTC
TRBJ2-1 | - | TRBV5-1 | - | CASSKGQINEQFF | TGCGCCAGCAGCAAAGGACAGATCAATGAGCAGTTCTTC
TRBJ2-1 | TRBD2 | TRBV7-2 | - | CASRYGLAGGRLNNEQFF | TGTGCCAGCAGATACGGACTAGCGGGGGGGCGACTTAACAATGAGCAGTTCTTC
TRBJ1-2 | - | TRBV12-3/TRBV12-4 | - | CASSTINRHGYTF | TGTGCCAGCAGTACTATCAACAGGCATGGCTACACCTTC
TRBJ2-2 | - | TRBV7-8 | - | CASSRESANTGELFF | TGTGCCAGCAGCCGAGAATCAGCGAACACCGGGGAGCTGTTTTTT
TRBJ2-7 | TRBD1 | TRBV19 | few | CASSSGTDFYEQYF | TGTGCCAGTAGTTCCGGGACAGATTTCTACGAGCAGTACTTC
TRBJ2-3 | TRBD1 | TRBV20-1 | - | CSASWDRDSTDTQYF | TGCAGTGCTAGTTGGGACAGGGATAGCACAGATACGCAGTATTTT
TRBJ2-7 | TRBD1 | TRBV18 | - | CASRQGLATEQYF | TGTGCCAGTCGACAGGGCCTCGCCACCGAGCAGTACTTC
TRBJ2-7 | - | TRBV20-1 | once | CSARMLYEQYF | TGCAGTGCCAGGATGCTATACGAGCAGTACTTC
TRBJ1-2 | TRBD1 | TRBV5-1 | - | CASSLDRGLEGYTF | TGCGCCAGCAGCTTGGACAGGGGGCTCGAGGGCTACACCTTC
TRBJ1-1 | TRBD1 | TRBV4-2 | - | CASSPNYRDRDFYTEAFF | TGTGCCAGCAGCCCCAACTACCGGGACAGGGATTTTTACACTGAAGCTTTCTTT
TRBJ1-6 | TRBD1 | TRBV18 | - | CASSEGTGLNSPLHF | TGTGCCAGCTCAGAAGGGACAGGCCTTAATTCACCCCTCCACTTT
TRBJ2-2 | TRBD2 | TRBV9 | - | CASSGLAGGPTGELFF | TGTGCCAGCAGCGGACTAGCGGGGGGGCCCACCGGGGAGCTGTTTTTT
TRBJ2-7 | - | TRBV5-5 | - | CASSPMALSYEQYF | TGTGCCAGCAGCCCGATGGCCCTCTCCTACGAGCAGTACTTC
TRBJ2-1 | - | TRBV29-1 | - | CSVEETGGPYNEQFF | TGCAGCGTTGAAGAAACGGGGGGCCCCTACAATGAGCAGTTCTTC
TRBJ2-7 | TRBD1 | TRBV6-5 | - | CASSSQGANDEQYF | TGTGCCAGCAGTTCGCAGGGGGCTAATGACGAGCAGTACTTC
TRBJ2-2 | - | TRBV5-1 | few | CASSLVGQMNTGELFF | TGCGCCAGCAGCTTGGTAGGACAGATGAACACCGGGGAGCTGTTTTTT
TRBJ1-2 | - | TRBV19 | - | CASSLVELSYGYTF | TGTGCCAGTAGTTTGGTTGAGCTTTCCTATGGCTACACCTTC
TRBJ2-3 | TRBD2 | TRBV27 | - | CASSSSGGGAPDTQYF | TGTGCCAGCAGTTCCAGTGGCGGGGGGGCCCCAGATACGCAGTATTTT
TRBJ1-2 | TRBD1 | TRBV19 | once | CASSGLGGQESYGYTF | TGTGCCAGTAGTGGTTTAGGGGGACAGGAATCCTATGGCTACACCTTC
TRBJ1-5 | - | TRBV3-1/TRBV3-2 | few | CASSPQGNQPQHF | TGTGCCAGCAGCCCACAGGGAAATCAGCCCCAGCATTTT
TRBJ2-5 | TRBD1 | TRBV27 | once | CASRSITGGRETQYF | TGTGCCAGCAGATCTATTACAGGGGGTCGCGAGACCCAGTACTTC
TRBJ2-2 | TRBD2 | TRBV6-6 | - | CASIRAGGPLGAGELFF | TGTGCCAGCATTCGAGCGGGGGGGCCCTTGGGCGCCGGGGAGCTGTTTTTT
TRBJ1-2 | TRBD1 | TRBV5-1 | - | CASSLALQGDYGYTF | TGCGCCAGCAGCTTGGCCCTACAGGGGGACTATGGCTACACCTTC
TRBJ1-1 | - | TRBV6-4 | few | CASSEDRHTEAFF | TGTGCCAGCAGCGAAGACAGGCACACTGAAGCTTTCTTT
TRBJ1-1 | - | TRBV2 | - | CASTGEGTEAFF | TGTGCCAGCACAGGGGAGGGCACTGAAGCTTTCTTT
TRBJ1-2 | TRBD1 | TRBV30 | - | CAWSSGTAYGYTF | TGTGCCTGGAGCTCCGGGACAGCATATGGCTACACCTTC
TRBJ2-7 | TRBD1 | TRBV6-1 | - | CASSEGDRVEQYF | TGTGCCAGCAGTGAAGGAGACAGGGTCGAGCAGTACTTC
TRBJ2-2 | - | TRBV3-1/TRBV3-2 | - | CASSQALRPSAGGELFF | TGTGCCAGCAGCCAAGCCCTTAGGCCTAGCGCGGGCGGGGAGCTGTTTTTT
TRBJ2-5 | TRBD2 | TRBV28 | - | CASSLAGLAGGKQETQYF | TGTGCCAGCAGTCTCGCGGGACTAGCGGGGGGGAAACAAGAGACCCAGTACTTC
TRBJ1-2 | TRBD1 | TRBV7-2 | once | CASSLPTGDGYTF | TGTGCCAGCAGCTTACCCACAGGGGATGGCTACACCTTC
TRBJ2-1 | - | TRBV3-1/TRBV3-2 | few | CASSQDRTRSYNEQFF | TGTGCCAGCAGCCAAGACCGAACTAGATCCTACAATGAGCAGTTCTTC
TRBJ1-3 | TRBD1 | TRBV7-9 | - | CASTPGGWPSRIGNTIYF | TGTGCCAGCACTCCAGGGGGGTGGCCGTCAAGGATCGGAAACACCATATATTTT
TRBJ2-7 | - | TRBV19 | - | CASSIGDRVYEQYF | TGTGCCAGTAGTATAGGAGACAGAGTCTACGAGCAGTACTTC
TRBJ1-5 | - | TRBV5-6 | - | CASSLAGKSPLDNQPQHF | TGTGCCAGCAGCTTGGCCGGGAAATCACCCCTTGACAATCAGCCCCAGCATTTT
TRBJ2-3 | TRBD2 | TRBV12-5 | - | CASQRGGADTQYF | TGTGCTAGTCAGCGGGGGGGCGCAGATACGCAGTATTTT
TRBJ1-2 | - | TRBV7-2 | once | CASSSRGRPGNGYTF | TGTGCCAGCAGCTCCCGAGGGAGACCGGGTAATGGCTACACCTTC
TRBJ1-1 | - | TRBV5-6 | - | CASSGDRRNTEAFF | TGTGCCAGCAGCGGCGACAGGAGAAACACTGAAGCTTTCTTT
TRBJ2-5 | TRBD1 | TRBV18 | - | CASSPGQGAQETQYF | TGTGCCAGCTCACCGGGACAGGGGGCTCAAGAGACCCAGTACTTC
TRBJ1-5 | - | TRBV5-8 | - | CASSPGLLNQPQHF | TGTGCCAGCAGCCCGGGACTGTTAAATCAGCCCCAGCATTTT
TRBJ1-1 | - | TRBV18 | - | CASSLGAEGTEAFF | TGTGCCAGCTCACTGGGCGCGGAGGGCACTGAAGCTTTCTTT
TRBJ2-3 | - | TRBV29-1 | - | CSVWLTNESTDTQYF | TGCAGCGTTTGGCTGACAAACGAGTCAACAGATACGCAGTATTTT
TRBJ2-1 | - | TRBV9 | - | CASSVRVATLDEQFF | TGTGCCAGCAGCGTACGGGTAGCGACCTTGGATGAGCAGTTCTTC
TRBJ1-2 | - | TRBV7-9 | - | CASSLDGGANYGYTF | TGTGCCAGCAGCTTAGATGGGGGGGCGAACTATGGCTACACCTTC
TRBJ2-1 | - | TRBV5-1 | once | CASSLPDSYNEQFF | TGCGCCAGCAGCTTGCCAGACTCCTACAATGAGCAGTTCTTC
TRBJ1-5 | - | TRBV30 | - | CAWSVHRSNQPQHF | TGTGCCTGGAGTGTACACAGGAGCAATCAGCCCCAGCATTTT
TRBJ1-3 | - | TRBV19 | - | CASSMRDVKNTIYF | TGTGCCAGTAGTATGAGGGATGTGAAAAACACCATATATTTT
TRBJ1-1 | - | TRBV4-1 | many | CASSQEVVLRRGEAFF | TGCGCCAGCAGCCAAGAGGTGGTCCTCCGGAGGGGTGAAGCTTTCTTT
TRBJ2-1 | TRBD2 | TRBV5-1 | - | CASSLSSGDLANEQFF | TGCGCCAGCAGCTTGTCTAGCGGGGATCTGGCGAATGAGCAGTTCTTC